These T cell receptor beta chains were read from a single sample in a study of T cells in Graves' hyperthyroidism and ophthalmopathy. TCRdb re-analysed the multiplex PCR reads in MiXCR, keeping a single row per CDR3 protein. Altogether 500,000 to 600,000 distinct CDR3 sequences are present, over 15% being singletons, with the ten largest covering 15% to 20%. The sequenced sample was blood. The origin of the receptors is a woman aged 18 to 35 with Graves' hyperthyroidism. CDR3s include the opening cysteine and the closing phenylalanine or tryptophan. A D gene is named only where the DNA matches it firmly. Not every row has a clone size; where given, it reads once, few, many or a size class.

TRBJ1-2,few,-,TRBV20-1,CSAELDSNYGYTF,TGCAGTGCTGAACTGGACAGCAACTATGGCTACACCTTC
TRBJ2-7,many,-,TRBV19,CASSIPRVEDIAISYEQYF,TGTGCCAGTAGTATACCGAGGGTTGAGGACATCGCGATTTCCTACGAGCAGTACTTC
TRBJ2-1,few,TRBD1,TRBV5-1,CASSLGDRADEQFF,TGCGCCAGCAGCTTGGGGGACAGGGCGGATGAGCAGTTCTTC
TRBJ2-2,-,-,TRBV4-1,CASSRKREGVATANTGKLFF,TGCGCCAGCAGCCGTAAGAGGGAGGGGGTGGCCACCGCGAACACCGGGAAGCTGTTTTTT
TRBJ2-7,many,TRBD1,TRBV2,CASSAGQGPYEQYF,TGTGCCAGCAGTGCTGGACAGGGACCCTACGAGCAGTACTTC
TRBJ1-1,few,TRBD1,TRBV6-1,CASSEQGETEAFF,TGTGCCAGCAGTGAGCAGGGGGAGACTGAAGCTTTCTTT
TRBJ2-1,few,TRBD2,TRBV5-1,CASSLFAGGVYNEQFF,TGCGCCAGCAGCTTATTTGCGGGAGGGGTCTACAATGAGCAGTTCTTC
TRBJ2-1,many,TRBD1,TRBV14,CASSRPGTVRHEQFF,TGTGCCAGCAGCCGCCCCGGGACAGTTCGCCATGAGCAGTTCTTC
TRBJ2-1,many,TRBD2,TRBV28,CASAGRDSSYNEQFF,TGTGCCAGCGCGGGGAGGGATAGCTCCTACAATGAGCAGTTCTTC
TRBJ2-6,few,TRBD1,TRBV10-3,CAISFRDRAPGANVLTF,TGTGCCATCAGCTTCCGGGACAGGGCACCTGGGGCCAACGTCCTGACTTTC
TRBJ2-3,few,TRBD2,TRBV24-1,CATSGSGSGVSDTQYF,TGTGCCACCAGTGGCTCTGGTAGCGGGGTATCAGATACGCAGTATTTT
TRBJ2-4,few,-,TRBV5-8,CASSLVGSNIQYF,TGTGCCAGCAGCTTGGTGGGGTCAAACATTCAGTACTTC
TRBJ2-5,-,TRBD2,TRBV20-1,CSAIRASVAGGTQYF,TGCAGTGCTATCCGGGCCTCCGTTGCGGGGGGGACCCAGTACTTC
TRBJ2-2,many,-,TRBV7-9,CASSPGGKSTGELFF,TGTGCCAGCAGCCCCGGGGGCAAGAGCACCGGGGAGCTGTTTTTT
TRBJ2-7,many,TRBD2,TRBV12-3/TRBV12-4,CASSPLGGGPAEQYF,TGTGCCAGCAGCCCCCTCGGGGGAGGGCCAGCCGAGCAGTACTTC
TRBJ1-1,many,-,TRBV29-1,CSASTGVNTEAFF,TGCAGCGCTTCGACGGGCGTGAACACTGAAGCTTTCTTT
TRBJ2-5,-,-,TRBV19,CASSMNREWSTQYF,TGTGCCAGTAGTATGAATCGGGAGTGGTCGACCCAGTACTTC
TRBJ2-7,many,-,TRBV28,CASSMNRDYEQYF,TGTGCCAGCAGTATGAACAGGGACTACGAGCAGTACTTC
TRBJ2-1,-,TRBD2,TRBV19,CASSLKREGQVEQFF,TGTGCCAGTAGTCTGAAGCGGGAGGGCCAAGTTGAGCAGTTCTTC
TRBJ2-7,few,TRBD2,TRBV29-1,CSVEDRSGGAPYEQYF,TGCAGCGTTGAAGATCGTAGCGGGGGGGCCCCCTACGAGCAGTACTTC
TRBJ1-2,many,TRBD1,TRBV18,CASSPGGQSFYGYTF,TGTGCCAGCTCACCGGGGGGACAGAGCTTCTATGGCTACACCTTC
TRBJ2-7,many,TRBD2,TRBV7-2,CASSLGLAGIPEQYF,TGTGCCAGCAGCTTAGGACTAGCGGGGATCCCCGAGCAGTACTTC